This entry is about one T cell receptor beta chain. No infections or other immune events were documented during collection. The method was immunoSEQ multiplex PCR; TCRdb's version includes in-frame clones alone and lacks a portion of them. This sample has 50,000 to 75,000 clones; roughly four fifths occur once, and the top ten carry more than 15%. The entry originates in a study of identifying expanded T cells in peripheral blood. The sequence was collected from a person aged 18-69 years in good health. The sample taken for sequencing was blood.

This CDR3 is CASSRSGGRLNTEAFF. The CDR3 DNA reads as TGTGCCAGCAGCCGATCGGGGGGCAGGTTGAACACTGAAGCTTTCTTT. This chain links TRBV11-2 with TRBJ1-1; the D gene is possibly TRBD1 (6 bases). This CDR3 region has 16 residues. CDR1 and CDR2 from the germline V gene are SGHAT and FQNNGV. Trimming removed 5 bases from V and 0 bases from J, with 16 bases in between.